This T cell receptor beta chain was recorded in a study of early T cells in non-severe SARS-CoV-2 infection (dated by TCRdb to the early 2020s). Context from the whole study: Because TCR sequencing relied on bulk RNA taken from unsorted whole blood, pairing of alpha and beta chains was not possible.

General study outcomes and caveats: VDJdb matching was skewed toward anti-spike CD8 responses and likely underestimated virus-specific expansions, missing private and CD4 specificities.

The study was a case-control design nested within a healthcare worker cohort in London, UK, with weekly nasopharyngeal swab PCR tests and blood sampling. Healthcare workers were enrolled in the week of the UK lockdown, from 23 to 31 March 2020, and were followed every week for up to roughly 15 weeks. Reading from cysteine to phenylalanine, the CDR3 counts 12 amino acids. Only the CDR3 part of the read is kept: 36 bases, read in frame from the first base. Cut back by 8 bases and 2 bases, the V and J ends lie 9 bases apart. For CDR1 and CDR2, the germline V gene lists MNHEY and SVGEGT. This clonotype qualifies as medium-sized (0.01 to 0.1%). Its antigen remains unidentified. No clone much larger than this one lies a single base away; base qualities are absent. Library preparation used 5' RACE. These reads were obtained on a NextSeq 500. To correct for sequencing error and PCR bias, the TCR library protocol tagged individual cDNA molecules with unique molecular identifiers. Both TCR alpha and beta chains were sequenced, and tight co-correlation was observed between alpha and beta sequence abundances in each sample. The paper's data handling went like this. Decombinator V4 was used to annotate the V gene, J gene and CDR3 of the TCR sequences. Expanded TCRs were defined as changing significantly between any two time points under a Poisson model with p below 0.0001. TCR abundances were normalised to the total number of TCRs sequenced in each sample and reported as counts per million. TRAV1-2 paired with TRAJ12, TRAJ20 or TRAJ33 defined MAIT TCRs, while TRAV10 paired with TRAJ18 defined iNKT TCRs. VDJdb, accessed on 1 November 2021, was searched for TCRs annotated for CMV, EBV and SARS-CoV-2, and TCRs annotated for more than one antigen were excluded. Using fastp trimming at Q25 and MiXCR clonotype assembly, TCRdb reanalyzed the public sequencing data and kept in-frame beta chains. Rows matching on CDR3 protein sequence are summarized as one entry with the most common DNA and genes. TCRdb, not the original authors, processed these V and J calls. This sample comprises about 40,000 distinct CDR3 sequences, roughly 5% of them detected only once. The ten largest make up approximately 4.8% of the sample.

The sequence is built from TRBV6-2 or TRBV6-3 and TRBJ1-2; the D gene is possibly TRBD1, with 6 bases matching. The sequence was collected from an adult who was a healthcare worker with PCR-confirmed SARS-CoV-2 infection or an uninfected control (not recorded which). The sequenced sample was whole blood. The DNA reads as follows: TGTGCCAGCGAGGACAGAAACTATGGCTACACCTTC. Its protein is CASEDRNYGYTF.